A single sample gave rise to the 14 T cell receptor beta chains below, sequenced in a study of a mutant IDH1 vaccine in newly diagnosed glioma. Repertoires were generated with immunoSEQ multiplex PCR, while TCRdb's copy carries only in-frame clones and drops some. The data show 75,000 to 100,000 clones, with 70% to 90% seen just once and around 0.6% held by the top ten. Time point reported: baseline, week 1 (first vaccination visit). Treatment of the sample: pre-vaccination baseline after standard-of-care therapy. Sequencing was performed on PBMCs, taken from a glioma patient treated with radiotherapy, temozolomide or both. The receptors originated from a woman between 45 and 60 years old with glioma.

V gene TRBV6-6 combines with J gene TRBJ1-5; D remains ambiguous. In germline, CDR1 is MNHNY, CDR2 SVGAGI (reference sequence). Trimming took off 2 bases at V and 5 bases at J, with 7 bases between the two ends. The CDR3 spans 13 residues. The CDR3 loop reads CASSYNIDQPQHF. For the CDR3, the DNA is TGTGCCAGCAGTTACAACATAGATCAGCCCCAGCATTTT.

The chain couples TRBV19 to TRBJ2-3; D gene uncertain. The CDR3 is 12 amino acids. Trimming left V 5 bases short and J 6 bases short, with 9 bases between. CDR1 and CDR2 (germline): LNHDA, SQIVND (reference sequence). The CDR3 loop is CASSSTRDTQYF. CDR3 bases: TGTGCCAGTAGTTCAACGCGGGATACGCAGTATTTT.

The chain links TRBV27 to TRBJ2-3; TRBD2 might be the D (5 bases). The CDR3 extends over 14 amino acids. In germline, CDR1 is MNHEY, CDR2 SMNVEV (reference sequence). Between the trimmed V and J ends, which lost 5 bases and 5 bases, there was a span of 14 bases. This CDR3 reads CASSPLGLQDTQYF. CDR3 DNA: TGTGCCAGCAGTCCCCTCGGACTGCAAGATACGCAGTATTTT.

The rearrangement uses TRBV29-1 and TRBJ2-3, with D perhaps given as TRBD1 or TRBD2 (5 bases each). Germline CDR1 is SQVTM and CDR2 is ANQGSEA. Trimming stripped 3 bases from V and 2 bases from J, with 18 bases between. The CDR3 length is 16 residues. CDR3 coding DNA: TGCAGCGTTGACTTGAACGAGGGGCGCAACACAGATACGCAGTATTTT. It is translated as CSVDLNEGRNTDTQYF.

CDR3 nucleotides: TGTGCCAGTAGTATGGAGAGGGGGGGCCCGAACACTGAAGCTTTCTTT. Translation: CASSMERGGPNTEAFF. The rearrangement joins TRBV19 to TRBJ1-1, with D possibly being TRBD1 (6 bases). V lost 3 bases and J lost 1, with 15 bases in between. The CDR3 runs 16 residues. Germline V gene sequence: CDR1 LNHDA, CDR2 SQIVND (reference sequence).

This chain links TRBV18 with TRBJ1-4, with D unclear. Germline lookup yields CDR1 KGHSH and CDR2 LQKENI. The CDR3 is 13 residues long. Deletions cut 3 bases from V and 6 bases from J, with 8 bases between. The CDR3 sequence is CASSPAGYEKLFF. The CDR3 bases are TGTGCCAGCTCACCTGCTGGGTATGAAAAACTGTTTTTT.

The CDR3 loop is CASSPRVYQETQYF. DNA for the CDR3: TGTGCCAGCAGCCCCAGGGTCTACCAAGAGACCCAGTACTTC. J is TRBJ2-5 and V is TRBV5-8, with a possible D match to TRBD1 (5 bases). The CDR3 is 14 residues long. The germline V gene encodes CDR1 SGHTS and CDR2 YDEGEE. Between the trimmed V and J ends, which lost 4 bases and 0 bases, there was a span of 10 bases.

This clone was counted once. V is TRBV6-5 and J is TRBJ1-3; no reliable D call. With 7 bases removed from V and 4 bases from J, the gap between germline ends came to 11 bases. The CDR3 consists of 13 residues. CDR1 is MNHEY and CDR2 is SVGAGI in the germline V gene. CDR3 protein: CASTPSSGNTIYF. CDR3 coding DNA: TGTGCCAGCACTCCTAGTTCCGGAAACACCATATATTTT.

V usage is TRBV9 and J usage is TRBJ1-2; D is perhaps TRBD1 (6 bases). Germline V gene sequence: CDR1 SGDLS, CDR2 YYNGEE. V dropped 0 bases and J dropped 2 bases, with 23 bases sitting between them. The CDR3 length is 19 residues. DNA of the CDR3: TGTGCCAGCAGCGTAGCGAGGGGATTTACAGGGTTGGAGAACTATGGCTACACCTTC. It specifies CASSVARGFTGLENYGYTF. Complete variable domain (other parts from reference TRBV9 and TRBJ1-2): DSGVTQTPKHLITATGQRVTLRCSPRSGDLSVYWYQQSLDQGLQFLIQYYNGEERAKGNILERFSAQQFPDLHSELNLSSLELGDSALYFCASSVARGFTGLENYGYTFGSGTRLTVV.

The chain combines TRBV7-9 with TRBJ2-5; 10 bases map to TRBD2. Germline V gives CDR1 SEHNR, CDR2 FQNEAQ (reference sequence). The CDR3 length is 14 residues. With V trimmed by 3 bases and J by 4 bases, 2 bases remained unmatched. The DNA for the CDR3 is TGTGCCAGCAGCTTTAGCGGGAGGATAGAGACCCAGTACTTC. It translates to CASSFSGRIETQYF.

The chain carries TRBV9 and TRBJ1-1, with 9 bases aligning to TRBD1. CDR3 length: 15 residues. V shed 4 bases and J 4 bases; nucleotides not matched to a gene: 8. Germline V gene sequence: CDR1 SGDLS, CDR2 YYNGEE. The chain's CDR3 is CASSSQQGAGTEAFF. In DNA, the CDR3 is TGTGCCAGCAGCTCTCAACAGGGGGCAGGCACTGAAGCTTTCTTT.

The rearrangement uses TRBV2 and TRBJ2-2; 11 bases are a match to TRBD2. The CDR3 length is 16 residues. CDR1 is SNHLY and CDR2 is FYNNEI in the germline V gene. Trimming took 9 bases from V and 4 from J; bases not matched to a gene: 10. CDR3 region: CASGKRLAGGTGELFF. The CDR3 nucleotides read TGTGCCAGTGGGAAGCGGCTAGCGGGAGGCACCGGGGAGCTGTTTTTT.

The CDR3 spells CASSIADREGNEQYF. The CDR3 DNA sequence: TGTGCCAGTAGTATAGCGGACAGGGAGGGGAACGAGCAGTACTTC. The V gene is TRBV19, the J gene TRBJ2-7; tentatively, D is TRBD1 (8 bases). The CDR3 is 15 residues long. V lost 1 base, J lost 5 bases, and 15 bases lay in between. Germline V lookup: CDR1 LNHDA, CDR2 SQIVND (reference sequence).

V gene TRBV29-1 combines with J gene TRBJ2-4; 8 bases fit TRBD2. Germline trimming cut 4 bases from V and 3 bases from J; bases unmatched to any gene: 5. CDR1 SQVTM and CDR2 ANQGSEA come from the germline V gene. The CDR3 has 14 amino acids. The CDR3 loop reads CSVGGAGGKNIQYF. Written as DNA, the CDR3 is TGCAGCGTTGGTGGTGCGGGAGGCAAAAACATTCAGTACTTC. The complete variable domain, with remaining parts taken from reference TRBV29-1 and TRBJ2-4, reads SAVISQKPSRDICQRGTSLTIQCQVDSQVTMMFWYRQQPGQSLTLIATANQGSEATYESGFVIDKFPISRPNLTFSTLTVSNMSPEDSSIYLCSVGGAGGKNIQYFGAGTRLSVL.